The 9 T cell receptor beta chains below come from one sample, sequenced in a study of T cells after yellow fever vaccination. Each CDR3 protein gets one entry after TCRdb re-called the 5' RACE reads with MiXCR. The repertoire holds about 26,000 distinct CDR3 sequences, 4% to 5% seen once, with about 40% in the top ten. This material consisted of PBMCs, either bulk or a sorted T-cell subset (CD4+, CD8+, memory, or dextramer-sorted; not recorded which), taken on the day of the yellow fever booster vaccination. Source of these receptors: a man in his late teens or twenties who received the YFV17D yellow fever vaccine.

The genes are TRBV20-1 and TRBJ2-7; TRBD2 matches at 10 bases. This CDR3 is 14 amino acids long. Per germline, CDR1 DFQATT and CDR2 SNEGSKA (reference sequence). V was clipped by 0 bases and J by 9 bases; unmatched bases: 8. CDR3 nucleotides: TGCAGTGCTAGAGATGAGCGGGGGGGCCTTTGGCAGTACTTC. It specifies CSARDERGGLWQYF.

This rearrangement joins TRBV27 to TRBJ2-1; D tentatively fits TRBD1 or TRBD2 (7 bases each). V lost 4 bases and J lost 8, with 18 bases in between. Germline V gives CDR1 MNHEY, CDR2 SMNVEV (reference sequence). The CDR3 covers 15 residues. The CDR3 DNA reads as TGTGCCAGCAGTTCCCGGGGAGGGGGCCGTTATGAGCAGTTCTTC. Its protein is CASSSRGGGRYEQFF.

This chain joins TRBV29-1 and TRBJ2-1; the D call may be TRBD1 or TRBD2 (6 bases each). The germline V gene has CDR1 SQVTM and CDR2 ANQGSEA. The CDR3 extends over 11 amino acids. The germline V and J ends were trimmed by 7 bases and 9 bases, with 13 bases remaining between them. Here the CDR3 reads CSASGAVEQFF. The CDR3 coding sequence is TGCAGCGCGTCGGGGGCCGTTGAGCAGTTCTTC.

This clonotype was recorded once. This clone may be a read error of a much larger clone one base away. V gene TRBV2 combines with J gene TRBJ2-4; a weak D match, TRBD2 (6 bases). The germline V gene has CDR1 SNHLY and CDR2 FYNNEI. The CDR3 has 12 residues. CDR3 loop: CASSEGGYIKYF. As DNA, the CDR3 is TGTGCCAGCAGTGAGGGAGGCTACATTAAGTACTTC.

The rearrangement joins TRBV5-1 to TRBJ2-1; 9 nucleotides align to TRBD2. V lost 1 base, J lost 1 base, and 3 bases stayed unmatched. Germline CDR1 is SGHRS and CDR2 is YFSETQ. The CDR3 sequence is 16 residues long. The CDR3 bases are TGCGCCAGCAGCTTGTGGCGGGGGGGGTCCTACAATGAGCAGTTCTTC. Translated: CASSLWRGGSYNEQFF.

This clonotype was detected ten times or more. The chain recombines TRBV20-1 with TRBJ2-7; D call uncertain. Germline V CDR1 and CDR2: DFQATT, SNEGSKA (reference sequence). This CDR3 spans 13 amino acids. The V end lost 1 base, the J end lost 6 bases, and 13 bases lay between the germline ends. The CDR3 sequence is CSARVSGSAEQYV. For the CDR3, the DNA is TGCAGTGCTAGAGTATCGGGCAGCGCCGAGCAGTACGTC.

This clonotype was recorded at least ten times. V usage is TRBV4-3 and J usage is TRBJ2-5; TRBD1 or TRBD2 may be the D gene (5 bases each). Trimming left V 0 bases short and J 1 base short, with 9 bases between. CDR1 and CDR2 from the germline V gene are LGHNA and YSLEER. The CDR3 runs to 15 residues. In nucleotides, the CDR3 is TGCGCCAGCAGCCAAGATATGAGGGGCCAAGAGACCCAGTACTTC. Protein: CASSQDMRGQETQYF.

Many counts were recorded for this clonotype. V and J are TRBV27 and TRBJ2-3; 9 bases are a match to TRBD2. V was pared by 3 bases and J by 5 bases, with 9 bases of the junction left unmatched. Germline CDR1 is MNHEY and CDR2 is SMNVEV (reference sequence). CDR3 length: 16 residues. DNA of the CDR3: TGTGCCAGCAGTTTCATGTTTCCAGCGGGGGGAGATACGCAGTATTTT. Translating it yields CASSFMFPAGGDTQYF.

This clonotype was detected many times. The V call is TRBV6-5, the J call TRBJ1-1; perhaps TRBD1 as D (5 bases). The germline gives CDR1 MNHEY, CDR2 SVGAGI. V was trimmed by 2 bases and J by 7 bases, leaving 11 bases between them. The CDR3 has 13 amino acids. CDR3 nucleotides: TGTGCCAGCAGTTACCAGGGTGGGCTTGAAGCTTTCTTT. Amino acids: CASSYQGGLEAFF.